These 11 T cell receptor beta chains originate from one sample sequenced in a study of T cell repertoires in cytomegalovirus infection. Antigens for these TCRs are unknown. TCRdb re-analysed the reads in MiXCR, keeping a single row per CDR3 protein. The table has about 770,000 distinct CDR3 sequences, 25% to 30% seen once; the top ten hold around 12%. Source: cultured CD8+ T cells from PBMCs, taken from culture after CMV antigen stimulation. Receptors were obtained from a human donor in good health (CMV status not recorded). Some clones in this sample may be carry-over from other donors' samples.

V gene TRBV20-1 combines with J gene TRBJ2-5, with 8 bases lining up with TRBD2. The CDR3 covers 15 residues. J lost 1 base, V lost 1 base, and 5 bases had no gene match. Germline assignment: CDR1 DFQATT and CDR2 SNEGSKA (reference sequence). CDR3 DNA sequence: TGCAGTGCTAGAGTACCAGCGGGGGTCCAAGAGACCCAGTACTTC. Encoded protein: CSARVPAGVQETQYF.

The CDR3 region has the DNA TGTGCCAGTAATTTAGCGGGGCGAAGCACAGATACGCAGTATTTT. This translates into CASNLAGRSTDTQYF. The rearrangement uses TRBV19 and TRBJ2-3; 8 positions agree with TRBD2. The CDR3 loop spans 15 amino acids. V shed 7 bases and J 0 bases; nucleotides not matched to a gene: 6. The germline CDR1 and CDR2 sequences are LNHDA and SQIVND (reference sequence).

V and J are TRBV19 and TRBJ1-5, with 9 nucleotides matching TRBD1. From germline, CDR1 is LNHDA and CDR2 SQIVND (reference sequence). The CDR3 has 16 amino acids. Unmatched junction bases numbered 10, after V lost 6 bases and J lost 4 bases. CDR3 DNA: TGTGCCAGTAGAGCCCTAAAGGACAGGGGTAATCAGCCCCAGCATTTT. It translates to CASRALKDRGNQPQHF.

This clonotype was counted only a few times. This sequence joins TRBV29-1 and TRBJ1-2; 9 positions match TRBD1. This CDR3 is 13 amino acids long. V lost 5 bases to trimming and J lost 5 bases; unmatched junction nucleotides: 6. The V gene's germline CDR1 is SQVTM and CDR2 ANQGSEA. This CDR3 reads CSVTGGKSYGYTF. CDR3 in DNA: TGCAGCGTTACAGGGGGCAAGTCTTATGGCTACACCTTC.

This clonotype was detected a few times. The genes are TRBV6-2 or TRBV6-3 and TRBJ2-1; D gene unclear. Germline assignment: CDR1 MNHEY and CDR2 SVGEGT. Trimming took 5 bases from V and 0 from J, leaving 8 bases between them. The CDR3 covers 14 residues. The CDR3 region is CASSKRSSYNEQFF. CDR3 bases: TGTGCCAGCAGTAAGAGGAGCTCCTACAATGAGCAGTTCTTC.

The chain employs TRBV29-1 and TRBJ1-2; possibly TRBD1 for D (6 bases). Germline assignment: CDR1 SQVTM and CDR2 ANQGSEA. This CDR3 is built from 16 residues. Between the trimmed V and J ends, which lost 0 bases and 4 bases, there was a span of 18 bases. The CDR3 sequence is CSVEDQGREGGYGYTF. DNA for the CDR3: TGCAGCGTTGAAGATCAGGGCAGGGAGGGGGGCTATGGCTACACCTTC.

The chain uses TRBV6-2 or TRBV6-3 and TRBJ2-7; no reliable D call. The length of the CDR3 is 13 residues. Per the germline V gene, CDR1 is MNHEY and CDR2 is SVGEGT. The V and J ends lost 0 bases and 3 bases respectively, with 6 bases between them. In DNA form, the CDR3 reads TGTGCCAGCAGTTACTCAGCCCTCTACGAGCAGTACGTC. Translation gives CASSYSALYEQYV.

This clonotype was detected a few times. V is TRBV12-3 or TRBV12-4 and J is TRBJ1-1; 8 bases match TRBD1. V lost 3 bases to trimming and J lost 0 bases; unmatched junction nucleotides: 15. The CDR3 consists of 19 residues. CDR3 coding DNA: TGTGCCAGCAGTTTGCTCTTGCCCGGGACAGGTGGCATGAACACTGAAGCTTTCTTT. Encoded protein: CASSLLLPGTGGMNTEAFF.

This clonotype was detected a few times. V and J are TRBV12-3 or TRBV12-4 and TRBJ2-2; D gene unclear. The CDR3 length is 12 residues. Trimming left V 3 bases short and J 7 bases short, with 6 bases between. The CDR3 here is CASSFTDGELFF. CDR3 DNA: TGTGCCAGCAGTTTTACGGACGGGGAGCTGTTTTTT.

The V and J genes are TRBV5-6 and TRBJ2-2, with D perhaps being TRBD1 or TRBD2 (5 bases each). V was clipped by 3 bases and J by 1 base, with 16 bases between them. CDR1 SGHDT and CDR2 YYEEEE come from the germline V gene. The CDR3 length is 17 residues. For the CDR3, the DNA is TGTGCCAGCAGCTACCCCGACGGGGCGGAGAACACCGGGGAGCTGTTTTTT. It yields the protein CASSYPDGAENTGELFF.

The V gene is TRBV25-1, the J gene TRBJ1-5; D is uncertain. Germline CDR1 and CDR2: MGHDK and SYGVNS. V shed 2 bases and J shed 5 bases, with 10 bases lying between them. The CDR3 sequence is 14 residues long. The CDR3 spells CASSEPTPDQPQHF. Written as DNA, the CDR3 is TGTGCCAGCAGTGAACCCACCCCAGATCAGCCCCAGCATTTT.